Reported below is one T cell receptor (beta chain). What antigen it recognizes has not been identified. Per-nucleotide qualities are absent, and no much larger clonotype sits a single base away. This sample is part of a study of shared clonotypes between healthy human individuals (dated by TCRdb to 2018 to 2020). A note on the overall study: Three men and a couple of women, aged 18 to 49 years, made up the cohort. Per donor, leukapheresis produced somewhere between about 0.94 and 10 billion PBMCs. For each donor, CD4 naive and CD4 memory were each run on three plates, CD8 naive on two plates, and CD8 memory on one plate. To estimate repertoire size and how much clonotype sharing occurs between individuals, the study deeply sequenced the blood TCR repertoires of several healthy adults. To increase sequencing depth and limit assay-specific biases, different laboratories used diverse techniques to prepare libraries and sequence TCR repertoires. Results and caveats for the whole study, not just this receptor: Incomplete sequencing was indicated by rarefaction of sorted-subset datasets, despite the large sequencing depth. Approximately 5% of naive CD4, approximately 3.7% of naive CD8, approximately 2.2% of memory CD4, and about 0.4% of memory CD8 clonotypes were shared across a few donors. Sampling was restricted to blood, and TCR repertoires in tissues likely differ from the TCR repertoires found in blood. Based on pairwise subsampling, the degree of clonotype sharing among donors was expected to be affected by sequencing depth. Naive subsets generally had larger estimated clonotype richness than memory subsets did. Because the study included only a small number of donors, the genetic and exposure-history diversity represented was limited. Clonotypes shared by all four sorted-subset donors showed higher generation probabilities than non-shared clonotypes.

Using the deep immunoSEQ assay, multiplex PCR amplified TCR CDR3 regions from genomic DNA. Extracted genomic DNA from each cell subset was distributed evenly across all wells of several immunoSEQ 96-well plates, and each plate was treated as a replicate. For sorted subsets, about 200 ng genomic DNA, equal to approximately 30,000 T cell genomes, was loaded into each replicate PCR. Purified libraries were measured with a Qubit 3.0 fluorometer, size-checked on a Bioanalyzer 2100, and measured again with the KAPA Library Quantification kit. A separate single-read 150-cycle Illumina NextSeq 550 flow cell was used to sequence each immunoSEQ 96-well plate. Regarding the original processing steps: Because the immunoSEQ output held only junctional sequences and lacked quality scores, the filtering could not match the filtering applied to full-length reads. Sequences were annotated with PyIR, a Python wrapper for IgBLAST v1.9, using IMGT germline references to assign V/J genes and CDR3. Reads with weak V/J assignments (E-value above 1e-6), missing CDR3, stop codons, out-of-frame junctions, or ambiguous translated residues were removed. V3J clonotypes were defined as sequences sharing the same inferred V gene, J gene, and CDR3 amino acid sequence. To compute the percentage overlap between repertoires, the number of shared unique clonotypes was divided by the size of the smaller repertoire. Three approaches were used to assess repertoire richness: RTK rarefaction, the Chao1 estimator, and Recon v2.1 estimates of unobserved clonotypes. OLGA was used to compute generation probabilities for all TCRbeta clonotypes that the gDNA method yielded from a few donors. TCRdb stores this immuneACCESS table with in-frame sequences only. Part of the clones is absent; in the studies checked, under half of the shortfall reflects unresolved V genes, and no reason is known for the rest. V, J and clone size are taken as reported in that table, and D and trimming were inferred from the DNA itself. This sample is represented by a few million clones; around 92% of them were singletons. The leading ten clones occupy around 0.35% of the sample.

CDR1 is given as MDHEN and CDR2 as SYDVKM, both from the germline V gene. V loses 6 bases at its end and J loses 4 bases; junction bases beyond the gene matches: 10. From the cysteine through the phenylalanine, the CDR3 covers 17 amino acids. Of all the DNA, just the CDR3 is kept, 51 bases in frame from base 1. Healthy HIV-negative adults with no recently reported acute infections or vaccinations were included as donors. All donors were Caucasian adults living in Nashville, Tennessee, USA. CD4+ T cells were enriched by magnetic negative selection, after which naive cells were positively selected on CD45RA and the negative fraction was taken as the memory subset. Blood was collected by leukapheresis, and PBMCs were isolated by Ficoll-Histopaque density gradient centrifugation and then cryopreserved in liquid nitrogen vapor phase. Purity and quantity of every magnetically sorted T cell population were checked by analytical flow cytometry. Genomic DNA was isolated from every sorted fraction and measured by UV absorbance on a Nanodrop 2000c.

The chain employs TRBV28 and TRBJ1-3, and TRBD1 matches 12 of the central bases. The clonotype comes from a man younger than 35 in good health. Some clones in this sample may be carry-over from other donors' samples. The sequencing sample was made of naive CD4+ T cells from PBMCs. In the paper's terms, the cell subset or site label means: CD45RA+ positively selected. The DNA sequence is as follows: TGTGCCAGCAGCCCCTGGGTGGGACAGGGGGCAGGAAACACCATATATTTT. Its amino acids are CASSPWVGQGAGNTIYF.